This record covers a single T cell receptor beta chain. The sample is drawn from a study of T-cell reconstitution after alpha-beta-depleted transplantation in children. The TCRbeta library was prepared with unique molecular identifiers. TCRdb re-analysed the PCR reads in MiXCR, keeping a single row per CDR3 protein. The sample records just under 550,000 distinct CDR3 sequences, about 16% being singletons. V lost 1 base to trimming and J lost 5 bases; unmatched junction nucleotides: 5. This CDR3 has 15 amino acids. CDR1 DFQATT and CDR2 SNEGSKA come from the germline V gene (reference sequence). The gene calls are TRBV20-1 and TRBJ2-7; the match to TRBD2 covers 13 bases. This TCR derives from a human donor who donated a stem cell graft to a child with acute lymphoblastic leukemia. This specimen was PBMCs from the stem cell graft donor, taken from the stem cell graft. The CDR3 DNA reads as TGCAGTGCTAGAGTTGGGACTAGCGGGACCCACGAGCAGTACTTC. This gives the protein CSARVGTSGTHEQYF.